Listed here is a single T cell receptor beta chain. Its antigen is undetermined. The V gene's germline CDR1 is MNHNS and CDR2 SASEGT. The CDR3 has 18 residues. With 1 base clipped from V and 9 bases from J, the junction kept 20 bases outside the gene matches. TCRdb's table, derived via immunoSEQ multiplex PCR, lists solely in-frame clones and lacks some. This repertoire shows approximately 200,000 clones, roughly nine tenths found once; its top ten account for around 3.5%. The data were obtained in a study of T cell responses to AZD1222 COVID-19 vaccine. Study conclusions and caveats: Most donors were white British, females outnumbered males, and clonal diversity was possibly underestimated. Only a handful of AZD1222 recipients tested seropositive at baseline.

The receptor was derived from an adult who received the AZD1222 COVID-19 vaccine. The chain carries TRBV6-1 and TRBJ1-2, with 7 positions matching TRBD1. The sample consisted of peripheral blood, taken 28 days after the second AZD1222 dose. The chain's CDR3 is CASSEVQGRGTRAVSYTF. CDR3 bases: TGTGCCAGCAGTGAAGTTCAGGGCAGGGGGACCCGGGCGGTAAGCTACACCTTC.